These 26 T cell receptor beta chains originate from one sample sequenced in a study of blood T cell repertoires in COVID-19 (dated by TCRdb to the early 2020s). Library preparation employed the immunoSEQ multiplex PCR assay. Sourced from immuneACCESS, this table was stored by TCRdb with only in-frame sequences that have V and J called. A share of the clones is absent; for the studies checked, an unresolved V gene accounts for under half, and the remainder has no known explanation. This sample holds some 240,000 clones; 75% to 90% were observed only once. Of the sample, about a tenth falls within the top ten clones. Specimen: peripheral blood. These receptors were collected from a woman aged 70-85 years with COVID-19, enrolled during active disease.

V gene TRBV30 combines with J gene TRBJ1-5, with 7 bases aligning to TRBD1. Germline loops: CDR1 GTSNPN, CDR2 SVGIG (reference sequence). The CDR3 consists of 14 residues. The junction had 3 bases not matched to a gene; V was cut back by 4 bases and J by 0 bases. CDR3 protein: CAWNRQGSNQPQHF. The CDR3 nucleotides are TGTGCCTGGAACAGACAGGGTAGCAATCAGCCCCAGCATTTT.

The rearrangement links TRBV12-3 or TRBV12-4 to TRBJ2-2; D perhaps matches TRBD2 (5 bases). V was clipped by 3 bases and J by 7 bases, with 9 bases between them. This CDR3 contains 13 residues. This CDR3 reads CASSFGLHGELFF. The DNA of the CDR3 is TGTGCCAGCAGTTTTGGACTCCACGGGGAGCTGTTTTTT.

The V call is TRBV3-1 (or the pseudogene TRBV3-2), the J call TRBJ1-5, with 9 bases fitting TRBD1. The germline gives CDR1 LGHDT, CDR2 YNNKEL (reference sequence). The V segment lost 4 bases and the J segment 1 base; nucleotides outside the gene matches: 11. This CDR3 comprises 18 residues. The CDR3 nucleotides are TGTGCCAGCAGCCCGGGACAGGGAATCTATCTGAGCAATCAGCCCCAGCATTTT. This encodes CASSPGQGIYLSNQPQHF.

The chain uses TRBV28 and TRBJ1-5, with 7 bases fitting TRBD1. CDR1 and CDR2 (germline): MDHEN, SYDVKM. The CDR3 covers 12 residues. V lost 9 bases to trimming and J lost 5 bases; unmatched junction nucleotides: 4. This CDR3 is CASTTGHQPQHF. Written as DNA, the CDR3 is TGTGCCAGTACGACAGGGCATCAGCCCCAGCATTTT.

The rearrangement uses TRBV24-1 and TRBJ2-7, with D possibly matching TRBD2 (6 bases). The CDR3 totals 13 residues. V was pared by 5 bases and J by 3 bases, with 10 bases between. Germline assignment: CDR1 KGHDR and CDR2 SFDVKD. CDR3 in amino acids: CATSAAGHYEQYF. For the CDR3, the DNA is TGTGCCACCAGTGCAGCGGGCCACTACGAGCAGTACTTC.

The rearrangement joins TRBV14 to TRBJ1-3, with D maybe TRBD1 (6 bases). The CDR3 is 14 residues long. V lost 4 bases, J lost 4 bases, and 11 bases lay in between. Per germline, CDR1 SGHDN and CDR2 FVKESK. The CDR3 is CASSPGAQGNTIYF. The CDR3 nucleotides read TGTGCCAGCAGCCCAGGGGCTCAAGGAAACACCATATATTTT.

The V and J genes are TRBV28 and TRBJ1-6; weak D call: TRBD1 (5 bases). This CDR3 region has 16 residues. V was pared by 2 bases and J by 5 bases, with 13 bases between. CDR1 and CDR2 from the germline V gene are MDHEN and SYDVKM. Here the CDR3 DNA reads TGTGCCAGCAGTTTAACAGGTTTAAGTGATAATTCACCCCTCCACTTT. It encodes CASSLTGLSDNSPLHF.

The table lists this clone with a few counts. The rearrangement joins TRBV28 to TRBJ1-1; the match to TRBD1 covers 9 bases. CDR3 length equals 15 residues. The V segment lost 6 bases and the J segment 3 bases; nucleotides outside the gene matches: 8. The germline CDR1 and CDR2 sequences are MDHEN and SYDVKM. The CDR3 reads CASRPGTGSYTEAFF. CDR3 DNA sequence: TGTGCCAGCAGGCCCGGGACAGGGTCCTACACTGAAGCTTTCTTT.

This clone has only one observation. The rearrangement joins TRBV19 to TRBJ2-3, with 8 bases fitting TRBD2. Germline loops: CDR1 LNHDA, CDR2 SQIVND (reference sequence). V trimming: 3 bases; J trimming: 2 bases; junction bases outside the gene matches: 7. This CDR3 is 16 amino acids long. CDR3 sequence: CASSIGASGYTDTQYF. The CDR3 nucleotides are TGTGCCAGTAGTATCGGAGCTAGCGGGTACACAGATACGCAGTATTTT.

This sequence joins TRBV7-2 and TRBJ2-7; 7 positions agree with TRBD2. The germline gives CDR1 SGHTA, CDR2 FQGNSA. Germline trimming cut 2 bases from V and 1 base from J; bases unmatched to any gene: 11. The CDR3 runs to 17 residues. CDR3 sequence: CASSLRNDGEGSYEQYF. CDR3 nucleotides: TGTGCCAGCAGCTTAAGGAATGACGGGGAGGGTTCCTACGAGCAGTACTTC. Filled out from reference TRBV7-2 and TRBJ2-7, the complete variable domain reads GAGVSQSPSNKVTEKGKDVELRCDPISGHTALYWYRQSLGQGLEFLIYFQGNSAPDKSGLPSDRFSAERTGGSVSTLTIQRTQQEDSAVYLCASSLRNDGEGSYEQYFGPGTRLTVT.

The chain couples TRBV7-3 to TRBJ1-1; D uncertain. CDR3 length: 13 residues. Germline V CDR1 and CDR2: SGHTA, FQGTGA. Trimming took 2 bases from V and 4 from J, leaving 8 bases between them. CDR3 sequence reads: CASSLGGSTEAFF. DNA of the CDR3: TGTGCCAGCAGCTTAGGTGGGAGCACTGAAGCTTTCTTT.

J is TRBJ2-1 and V is TRBV19; TRBD2 aligns across 10 bases. Germline V gene lookup returns CDR1 LNHDA and CDR2 SQIVND (reference sequence). The length of the CDR3 is 15 residues. The ends lost 4 bases at V and 7 bases at J; junction bases unmatched: 7. In DNA, the CDR3 is TGTGCCAGTAGTACTAGCGGGAGATCGGTAAATGAGCAGTTCTTC. This sequence encodes CASSTSGRSVNEQFF.

The chain is built from TRBV7-6 and TRBJ1-5; D remains ambiguous. The length of the CDR3 is 15 residues. V was clipped by 5 bases and J by 0 bases, with 11 bases between them. CDR1 and CDR2 from the germline V gene are SGHVS and FNYEAQ. The CDR3 is CASSLTGNSNQPQHF. The DNA for the CDR3 is TGTGCCAGCAGCCTCACGGGGAATAGCAATCAGCCCCAGCATTTT.

The chain has TRBV19 and TRBJ2-2; D ambiguous. This CDR3 has 15 residues. V was trimmed by 1 base and J by 0 bases, leaving 6 bases between them. Germline V gene lookup returns CDR1 LNHDA and CDR2 SQIVND (reference sequence). CDR3 sequence reads: CASSIVGANTGELFF. The CDR3 DNA reads TGTGCCAGTAGTATAGTAGGAGCGAACACCGGGGAGCTGTTTTTT. The complete variable domain, with remaining parts taken from reference TRBV19 and TRBJ2-2, reads DGGITQSPKYLFRKEGQNVTLSCEQNLNHDAMYWYRQDPGQGLRLIYYSQIVNDFQKGDIAEGYSVSREKKESFPLTVTSAQKNPTAFYLCASSIVGANTGELFFGEGSRLTVL.

This chain uses TRBV5-6 with TRBJ1-5; 8 nucleotides line up with TRBD1. The V gene's germline CDR1 is SGHDT and CDR2 YYEEEE. The CDR3 loop spans 16 amino acids. The J segment lost 5 bases and the V segment lost 0 bases, leaving 7 bases of the junction unmatched. The CDR3 region has the DNA TGTGCCAGCAGCTTGGGAGACAGGGGTATGGATCAGCCCCAGCATTTT. Its protein product is CASSLGDRGMDQPQHF.

The V gene is TRBV7-3, the J gene TRBJ2-7; TRBD2 matches at 8 bases. V trimming: 0 bases; J trimming: 5 bases; junction bases outside the gene matches: 9. This CDR3 comprises 16 residues. The germline gives CDR1 SGHTA, CDR2 FQGTGA. The CDR3 loop is CASSLTWSSGGNEQYF. CDR3 DNA sequence: TGTGCCAGCAGCTTAACATGGTCCTCGGGGGGGAACGAGCAGTACTTC. The variable domain in full, completed from reference TRBV7-3 and TRBJ2-7, reads GAGVSQTPSNKVTEKGKYVELRCDPISGHTALYWYRQSLGQGPEFLIYFQGTGAADDSGLPNDRFFAVRPEGSVSTLKIQRTERGDSAVYLCASSLTWSSGGNEQYFGPGTRLTVT.

This clone was seen a handful of times. The gene calls are TRBV6-2 or TRBV6-3 and TRBJ2-3; 15 bases match TRBD2. The V gene end was trimmed by 5 bases and the J gene end by 2 bases; junction bases not matched to a gene: 11. The CDR3 extends over 19 amino acids. Germline loops: CDR1 MNHEY, CDR2 SVGEGT. As DNA, the CDR3 is TGTGCCAGCAGTCGGACTAGCGGGAGGGCCTCGGTAGACACAGATACGCAGTATTTT. Encoded protein: CASSRTSGRASVDTDTQYF.

V usage is TRBV3-1 (or the pseudogene TRBV3-2) and J usage is TRBJ2-4; D is perhaps TRBD2 (7 bases). The CDR3 runs 19 residues. V was clipped by 5 bases and J by 3 bases, with 26 bases between them. In germline, CDR1 is LGHDT, CDR2 YNNKEL (reference sequence). CDR3 in DNA: TGTGCCAGCAGCGCCCGACTAGCTAAGGGGGGGGCCTTCAAAAACATTCAGTACTTC. Translating it yields CASSARLAKGGAFKNIQYF.

V usage is TRBV19 and J usage is TRBJ1-2; 8 nucleotides agree with TRBD1. This CDR3 is built from 15 residues. Germline values: CDR1 LNHDA, CDR2 SQIVND (reference sequence). V dropped 6 bases and J dropped 8; count of bases not matched to a gene: 14. The DNA of the CDR3 is TGTGCCAGTAGAGGGACAGGTGCTCAACTTTCGGGCTACACCTTC. This sequence encodes CASRGTGAQLSGYTF.

This sequence joins TRBV5-1 and TRBJ2-1; TRBD1 aligns across 7 bases. This CDR3 contains 15 residues. J was trimmed by 9 bases and V by 8 bases; bases with no gene match: 17. CDR1 is SGHRS and CDR2 is YFSETQ in the germline V gene. The CDR3 region has the DNA TGCGCCAGTAGTAAAGGGCCGGGACAGCTCTTTGAGCAGTTCTTC. As protein: CASSKGPGQLFEQFF.

The chain is built from TRBV19 and TRBJ2-2; the match to TRBD1 covers 8 bases. This CDR3 contains 15 residues. The germline V gene has CDR1 LNHDA and CDR2 SQIVND (reference sequence). Losses at the gene ends were 5 bases for V and 3 bases for J; bases not matched to a gene: 5. The CDR3 DNA reads as TGTGCCAGTAGTGTCGGGACAGGTTACACCGGGGAGCTGTTTTTT. It specifies CASSVGTGYTGELFF.

The chain recombines TRBV30 with TRBJ1-2; 8 bases line up with TRBD1. V gave up 6 bases and J gave up 6 bases; unmatched junction bases: 6. The V gene's germline CDR1 is GTSNPN and CDR2 SVGIG (reference sequence). The CDR3 runs 12 residues. The CDR3 nucleotides read TGTGCCTGCGGACAGGGTGATGATGGCTACACCTTC. Its protein product is CACGQGDDGYTF.

The chain is built from TRBV19 and TRBJ1-5; D ambiguous. Germline-derived CDR1 and CDR2 are LNHDA and SQIVND (reference sequence). The length of the CDR3 is 18 residues. The V end was cut by 7 bases, the J end by 0 bases, with 22 bases between. The CDR3 DNA reads TGTGCCAGTACCTCGGACCCAGCGGGCAGCCATAGCAATCAGCCCCAGCATTTT. Translated: CASTSDPAGSHSNQPQHF.

The chain links TRBV11-3 to TRBJ2-2; TRBD2 might be the D (6 bases). Germline values: CDR1 SGHNT, CDR2 YENEEA. V dropped 1 base and J dropped 9 bases, with 15 bases sitting between them. The CDR3 totals 15 residues. In DNA, the CDR3 is TGTGCCAGCAGCTTAGTCGGCGGGACGAAGAGGGAGCTGTTTTTT. Amino acids: CASSLVGGTKRELFF.

The V gene is TRBV30, the J gene TRBJ2-7; tentative D call: TRBD1 (5 bases). The CDR3 totals 14 residues. Germline CDR1 reads GTSNPN; CDR2 reads SVGIG (reference sequence). The V end was cut by 3 bases, the J end by 6 bases, with 18 bases between. The CDR3 loop reads CAWSPRRQNLEQYF. Here the CDR3 DNA reads TGTGCCTGGAGCCCCCGAAGACAGAACCTCGAGCAGTACTTC. Drawing the rest from reference TRBV30 and TRBJ2-7, the complete variable domain is SQTIHQWPATLVQPVGSPLSLECTVEGTSNPNLYWYRQAAGRGLQLLFYSVGIGQISSEVPQNLSASRPQDRQFILSSKKLLLSDSGFYLCAWSPRRQNLEQYFGPGTRLTVT.

This rearrangement joins TRBV9 to TRBJ2-7; D might be TRBD1 (6 bases). Trimming pared 0 bases from V and 6 bases from J, leaving 10 bases between. CDR1 and CDR2 from the germline V gene are SGDLS and YYNGEE. This CDR3 has 13 amino acids. DNA of the CDR3: TGTGCCAGCAGCGTAGAGGGGGAAGGCGAGCAGTACTTC. Amino acid sequence: CASSVEGEGEQYF. Together with reference TRBV9 and TRBJ2-7, the CDR3 gives the full variable domain: DSGVTQTPKHLITATGQRVTLRCSPRSGDLSVYWYQQSLDQGLQFLIQYYNGEERAKGNILERFSAQQFPDLHSELNLSSLELGDSALYFCASSVEGEGEQYFGPGTRLTVT.